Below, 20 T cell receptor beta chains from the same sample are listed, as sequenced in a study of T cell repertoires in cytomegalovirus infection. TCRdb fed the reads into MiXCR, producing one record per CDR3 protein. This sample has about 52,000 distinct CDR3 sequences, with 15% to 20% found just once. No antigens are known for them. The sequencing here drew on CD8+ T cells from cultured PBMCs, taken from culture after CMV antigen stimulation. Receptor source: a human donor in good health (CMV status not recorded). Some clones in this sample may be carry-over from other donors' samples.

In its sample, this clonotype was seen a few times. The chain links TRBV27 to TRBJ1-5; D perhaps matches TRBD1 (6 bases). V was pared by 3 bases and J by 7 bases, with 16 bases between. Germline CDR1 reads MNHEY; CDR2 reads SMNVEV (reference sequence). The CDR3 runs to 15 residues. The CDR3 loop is CASSLYGGAGQPQHF. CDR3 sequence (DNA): TGTGCCAGCAGTTTGTATGGGGGCGCAGGGCAGCCCCAGCATTTT.

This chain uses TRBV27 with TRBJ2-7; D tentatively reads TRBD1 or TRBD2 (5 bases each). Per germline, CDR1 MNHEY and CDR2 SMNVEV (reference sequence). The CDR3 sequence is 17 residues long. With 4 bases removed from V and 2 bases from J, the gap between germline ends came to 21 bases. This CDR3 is CASSSFTELGTPYEQYF. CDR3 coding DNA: TGTGCCAGCAGTTCATTCACAGAATTAGGGACGCCCTACGAGCAGTACTTC.

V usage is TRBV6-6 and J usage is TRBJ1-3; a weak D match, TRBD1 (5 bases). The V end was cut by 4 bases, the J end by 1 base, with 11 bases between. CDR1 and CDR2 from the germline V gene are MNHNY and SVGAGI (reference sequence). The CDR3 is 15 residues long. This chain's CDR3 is CASSFPQGSGNTIYF. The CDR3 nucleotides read TGTGCCAGCAGTTTTCCTCAGGGTTCTGGAAACACCATATATTTT.

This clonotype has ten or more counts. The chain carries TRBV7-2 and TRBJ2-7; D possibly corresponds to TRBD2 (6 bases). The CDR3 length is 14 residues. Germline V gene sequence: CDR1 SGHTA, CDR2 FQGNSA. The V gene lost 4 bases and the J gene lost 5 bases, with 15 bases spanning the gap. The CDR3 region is CASSSDGTLDEQYF. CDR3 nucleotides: TGTGCCAGCAGCTCCGACGGGACTTTGGACGAGCAGTACTTC.

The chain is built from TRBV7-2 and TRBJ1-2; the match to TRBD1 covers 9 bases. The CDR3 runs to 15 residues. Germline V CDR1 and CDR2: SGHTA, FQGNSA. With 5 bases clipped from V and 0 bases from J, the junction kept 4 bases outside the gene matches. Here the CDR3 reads CASSTRQGANYGYTF. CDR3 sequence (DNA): TGTGCCAGCAGCACCCGACAGGGGGCTAACTATGGCTACACCTTC.

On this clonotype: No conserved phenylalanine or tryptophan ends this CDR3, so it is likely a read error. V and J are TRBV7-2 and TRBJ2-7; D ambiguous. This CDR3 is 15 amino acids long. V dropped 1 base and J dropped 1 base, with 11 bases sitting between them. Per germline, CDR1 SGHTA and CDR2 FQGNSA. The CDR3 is CASSLVQDPSYEQYL. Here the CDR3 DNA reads TGTGCCAGCAGCTTAGTTCAGGATCCTTCCTACGAGCAGTACTTG.

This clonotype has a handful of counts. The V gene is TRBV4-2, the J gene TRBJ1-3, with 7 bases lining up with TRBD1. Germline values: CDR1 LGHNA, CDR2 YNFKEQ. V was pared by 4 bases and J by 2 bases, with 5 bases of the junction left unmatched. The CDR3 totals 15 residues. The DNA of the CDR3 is TGTGCCAGCAGCCCTCCGCAGGGGGCTGGAAACACCATATATTTT. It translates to CASSPPQGAGNTIYF.

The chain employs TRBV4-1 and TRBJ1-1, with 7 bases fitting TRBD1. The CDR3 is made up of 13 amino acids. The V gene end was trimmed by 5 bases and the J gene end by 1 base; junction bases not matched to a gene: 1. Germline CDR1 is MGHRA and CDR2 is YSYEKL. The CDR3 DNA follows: TGCGCCAGCAGCGACAGGGCGAACACTGAAGCTTTCTTT. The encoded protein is CASSDRANTEAFF.

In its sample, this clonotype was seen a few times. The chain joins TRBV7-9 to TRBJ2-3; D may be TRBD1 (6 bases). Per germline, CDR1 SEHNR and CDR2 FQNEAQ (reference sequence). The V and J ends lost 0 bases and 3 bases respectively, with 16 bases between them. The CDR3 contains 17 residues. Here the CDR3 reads CASSLALTRGSTDTQYF. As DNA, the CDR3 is TGTGCCAGCAGCTTAGCGCTAACCAGGGGCAGTACAGATACGCAGTATTTT.

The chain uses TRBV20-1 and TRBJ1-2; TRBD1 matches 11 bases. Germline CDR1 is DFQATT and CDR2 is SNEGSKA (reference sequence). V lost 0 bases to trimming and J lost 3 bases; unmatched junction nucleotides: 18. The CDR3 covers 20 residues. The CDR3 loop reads CSARDSRRHLDRGRDYGYTF. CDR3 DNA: TGCAGTGCTAGAGATTCCCGAAGACACCTGGACAGGGGGCGCGACTATGGCTACACCTTC.

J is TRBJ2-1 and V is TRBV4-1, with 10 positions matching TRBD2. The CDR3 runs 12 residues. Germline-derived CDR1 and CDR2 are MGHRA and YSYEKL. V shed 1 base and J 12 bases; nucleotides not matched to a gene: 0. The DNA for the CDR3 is TGCGCCAGCAGCCAAGCTAGCGGGGGGCAGTTCTTC. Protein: CASSQASGGQFF.

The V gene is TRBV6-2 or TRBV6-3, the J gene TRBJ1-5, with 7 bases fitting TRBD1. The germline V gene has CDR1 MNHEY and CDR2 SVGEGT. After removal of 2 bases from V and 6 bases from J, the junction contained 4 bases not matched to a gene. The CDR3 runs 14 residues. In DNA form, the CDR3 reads TGTGCCAGCAGTTACACGAGGGGGCCTCAGCCCCAGCATTTT. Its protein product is CASSYTRGPQPQHF.

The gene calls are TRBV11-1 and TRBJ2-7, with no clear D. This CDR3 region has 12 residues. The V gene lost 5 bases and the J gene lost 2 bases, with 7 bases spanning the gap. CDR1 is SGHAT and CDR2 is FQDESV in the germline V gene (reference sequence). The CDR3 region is CASSPVPYEQYF. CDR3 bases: TGTGCCAGCAGCCCGGTTCCCTACGAGCAGTACTTC.

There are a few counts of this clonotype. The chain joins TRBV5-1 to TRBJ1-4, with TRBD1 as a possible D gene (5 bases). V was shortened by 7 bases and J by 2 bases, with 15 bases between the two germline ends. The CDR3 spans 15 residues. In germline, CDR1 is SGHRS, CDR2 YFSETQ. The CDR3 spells CASGDGEGTNEKLFF. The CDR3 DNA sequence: TGCGCCAGCGGTGACGGGGAGGGGACTAATGAAAAACTGTTTTTT.

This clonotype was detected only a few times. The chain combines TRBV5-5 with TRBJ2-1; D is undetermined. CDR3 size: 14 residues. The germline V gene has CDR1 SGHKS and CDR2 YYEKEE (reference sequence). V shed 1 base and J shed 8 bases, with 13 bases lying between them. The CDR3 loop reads CASSLYVGGDEQFF. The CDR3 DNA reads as TGTGCCAGCAGCTTGTATGTGGGTGGGGATGAGCAGTTCTTC.

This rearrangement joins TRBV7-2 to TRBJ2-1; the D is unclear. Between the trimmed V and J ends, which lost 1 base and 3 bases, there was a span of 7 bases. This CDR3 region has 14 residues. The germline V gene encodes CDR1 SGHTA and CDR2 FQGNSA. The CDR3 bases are TGTGCCAGCAGCTTAGAATCCCTCTACAATGAGCAGTTCTTC. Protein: CASSLESLYNEQFF.

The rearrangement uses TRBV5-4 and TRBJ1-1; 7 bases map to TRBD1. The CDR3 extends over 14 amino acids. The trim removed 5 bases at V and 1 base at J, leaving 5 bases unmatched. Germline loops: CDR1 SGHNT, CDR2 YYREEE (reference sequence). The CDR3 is CASRYRGGNTEAFF. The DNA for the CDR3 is TGTGCCAGCAGATACAGGGGCGGGAACACTGAAGCTTTCTTT.

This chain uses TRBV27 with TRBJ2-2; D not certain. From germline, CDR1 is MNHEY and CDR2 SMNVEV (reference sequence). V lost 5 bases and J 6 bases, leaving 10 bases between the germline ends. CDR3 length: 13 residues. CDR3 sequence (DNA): TGTGCCAGCAGTCCCCATGGGGCCGGGGAGCTGTTTTTT. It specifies CASSPHGAGELFF.

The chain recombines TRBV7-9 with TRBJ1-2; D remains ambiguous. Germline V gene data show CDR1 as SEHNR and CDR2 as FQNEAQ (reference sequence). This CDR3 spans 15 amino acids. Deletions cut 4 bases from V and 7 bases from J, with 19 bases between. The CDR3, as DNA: TGTGCCAGCAGCTCGAGAGCTAGTGGACCTCCTGGCTACACCTTC. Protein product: CASSSRASGPPGYTF.

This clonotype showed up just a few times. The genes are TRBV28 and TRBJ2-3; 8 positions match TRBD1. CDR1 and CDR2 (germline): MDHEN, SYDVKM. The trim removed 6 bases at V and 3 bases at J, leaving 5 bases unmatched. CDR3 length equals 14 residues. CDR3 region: CASSLDRGTDTQYF. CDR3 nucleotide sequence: TGTGCCAGCAGCCTCGACAGGGGAACAGATACGCAGTATTTT.